Listed here is a single TCR beta chain. Its cognate antigen is unknown. The data derive from a study of PD-L1 blockade in urothelial cancer. TCRdb keeps only in-frame clones here, not all; method: immunoSEQ multiplex PCR. Here the sample spans 50,000 to 55,000 clones, more than 75% being singletons. Study-level points and caveats: Durable-benefit cases showed more tumor-associated blood clone expansion at 3 weeks.

V shed 3 bases, J shed 4 bases, and the junction held 11 bases outside the gene matches. Per the germline V gene, CDR1 is SQVTM and CDR2 is ANQGSEA. The CDR3 spans 16 residues. Noted time point: pretreatment peripheral blood. V usage is TRBV29-1 and J usage is TRBJ1-2, with 10 nucleotides matching TRBD1. The TCR originated in a man aged 45-60 years with urothelial cancer. This sample comprised PBMCs, obtained around atezolizumab (anti-PD-L1) treatment. The CDR3 spells CSVDRPGGTGVYGYTF. The CDR3 nucleotides read TGCAGCGTTGATCGGCCCGGCGGGACAGGGGTCTATGGCTACACCTTC.